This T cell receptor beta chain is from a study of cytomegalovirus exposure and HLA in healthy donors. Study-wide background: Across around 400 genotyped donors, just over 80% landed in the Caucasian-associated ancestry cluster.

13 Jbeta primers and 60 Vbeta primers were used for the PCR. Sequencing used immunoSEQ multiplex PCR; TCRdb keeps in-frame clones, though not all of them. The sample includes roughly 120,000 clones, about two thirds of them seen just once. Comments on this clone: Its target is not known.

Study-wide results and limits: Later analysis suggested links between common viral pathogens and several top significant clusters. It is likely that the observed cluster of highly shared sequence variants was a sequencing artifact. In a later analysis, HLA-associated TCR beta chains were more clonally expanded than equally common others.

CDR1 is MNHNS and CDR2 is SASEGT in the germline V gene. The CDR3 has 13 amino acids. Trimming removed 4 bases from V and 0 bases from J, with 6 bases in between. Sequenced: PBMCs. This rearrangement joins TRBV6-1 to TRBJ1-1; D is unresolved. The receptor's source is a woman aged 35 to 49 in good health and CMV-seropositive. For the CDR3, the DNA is TGTGCCAGCAGTGCGACTCTGAACACTGAAGCTTTCTTT. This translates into CASSATLNTEAFF.